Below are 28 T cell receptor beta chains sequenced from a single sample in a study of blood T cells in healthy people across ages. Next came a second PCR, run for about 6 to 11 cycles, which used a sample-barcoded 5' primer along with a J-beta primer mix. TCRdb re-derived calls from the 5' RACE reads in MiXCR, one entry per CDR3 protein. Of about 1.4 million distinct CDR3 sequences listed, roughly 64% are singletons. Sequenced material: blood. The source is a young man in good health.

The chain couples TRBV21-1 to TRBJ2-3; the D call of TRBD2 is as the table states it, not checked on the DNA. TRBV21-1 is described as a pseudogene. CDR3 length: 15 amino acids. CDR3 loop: CASNKLATSTDTQYF. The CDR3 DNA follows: TGTGCCAGCAACAAACTAGCGACTAGCACAGATACGCAGTATTTT.

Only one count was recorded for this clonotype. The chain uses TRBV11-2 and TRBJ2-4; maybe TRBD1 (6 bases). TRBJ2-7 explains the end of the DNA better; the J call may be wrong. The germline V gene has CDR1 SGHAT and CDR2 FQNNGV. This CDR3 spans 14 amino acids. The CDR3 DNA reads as TGTGCCAGCAGCCTCGGGTGGGGGCCAGTCGAGCAGTACTTC. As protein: CASSLGWGPVEQYF.

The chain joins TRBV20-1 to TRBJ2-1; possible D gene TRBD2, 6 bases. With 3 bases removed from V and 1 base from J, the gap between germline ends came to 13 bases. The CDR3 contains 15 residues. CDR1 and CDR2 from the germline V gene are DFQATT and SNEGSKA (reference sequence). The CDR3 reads CSARVSGQSYNEQFF. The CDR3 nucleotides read TGCAGTGCTAGGGTCAGCGGGCAATCCTACAATGAGCAGTTCTTC.

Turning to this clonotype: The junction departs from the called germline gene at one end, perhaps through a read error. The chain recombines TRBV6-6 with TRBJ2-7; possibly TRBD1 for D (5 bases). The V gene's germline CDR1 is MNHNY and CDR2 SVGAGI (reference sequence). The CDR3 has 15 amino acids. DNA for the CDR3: TGCGCCAGCAGTTACTCGAGGCAGGGCGGCGACGAGCAGTACTTC. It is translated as CASSYSRQGGDEQYF.

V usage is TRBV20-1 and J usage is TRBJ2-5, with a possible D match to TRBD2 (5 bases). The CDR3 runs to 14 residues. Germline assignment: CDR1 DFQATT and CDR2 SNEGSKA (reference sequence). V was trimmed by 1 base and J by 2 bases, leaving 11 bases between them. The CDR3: CSARVLGIQETQYF. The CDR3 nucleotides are TGCAGTGCTAGAGTACTAGGGATTCAAGAGACCCAGTACTTC.

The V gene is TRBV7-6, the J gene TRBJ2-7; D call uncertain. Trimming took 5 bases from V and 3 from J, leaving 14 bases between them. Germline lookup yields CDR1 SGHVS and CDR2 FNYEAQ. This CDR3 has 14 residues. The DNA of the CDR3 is TGTGCCAGCAGCCCACAAAATTCCCGCTACGAGCAGTACTTC. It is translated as CASSPQNSRYEQYF.

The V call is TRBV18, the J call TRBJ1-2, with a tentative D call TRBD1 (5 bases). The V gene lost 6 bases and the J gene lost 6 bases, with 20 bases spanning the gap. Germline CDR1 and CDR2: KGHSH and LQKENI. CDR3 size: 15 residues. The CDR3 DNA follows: TGTGCCAGCTCGCTCCAACCGGGACTGTGGAATGGCTACACCTTC. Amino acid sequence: CASSLQPGLWNGYTF. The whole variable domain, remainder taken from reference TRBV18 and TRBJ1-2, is NAGVMQNPRHLVRRRGQEARLRCSPMKGHSHVYWYRQLPEEGLKFMVYLQKENIIDESGMPKERFSAEFPKEGPSILRIQQVVRGDSAAYFCASSLQPGLWNGYTFGSGTRLTVV.

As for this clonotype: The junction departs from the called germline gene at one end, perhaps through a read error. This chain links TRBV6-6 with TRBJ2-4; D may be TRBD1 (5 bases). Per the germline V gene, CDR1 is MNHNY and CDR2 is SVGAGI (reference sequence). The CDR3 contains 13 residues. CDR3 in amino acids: CASSYLGENIQYF. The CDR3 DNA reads TGCGCCAGCAGTTATCTAGGGGAAAACATTCAGTACTTC.

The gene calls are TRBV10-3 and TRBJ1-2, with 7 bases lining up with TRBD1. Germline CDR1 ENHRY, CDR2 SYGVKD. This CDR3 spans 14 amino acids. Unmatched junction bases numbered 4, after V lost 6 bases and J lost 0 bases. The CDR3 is CAIRGTGANYGYTF. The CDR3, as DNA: TGTGCCATCAGGGGAACAGGGGCTAACTATGGCTACACCTTC.

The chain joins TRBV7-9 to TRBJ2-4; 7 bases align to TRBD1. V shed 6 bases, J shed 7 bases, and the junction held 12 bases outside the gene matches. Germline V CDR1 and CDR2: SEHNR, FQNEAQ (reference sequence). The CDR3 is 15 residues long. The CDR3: CASSHTGERWNIQYF. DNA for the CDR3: TGTGCCAGCAGTCATACAGGGGAGAGATGGAACATTCAGTACTTC.

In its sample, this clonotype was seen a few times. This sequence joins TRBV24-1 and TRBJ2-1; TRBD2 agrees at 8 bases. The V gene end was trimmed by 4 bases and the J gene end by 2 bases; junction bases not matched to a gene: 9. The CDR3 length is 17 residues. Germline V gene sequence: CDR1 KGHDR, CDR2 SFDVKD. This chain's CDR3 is CATSDPVGRGAYNEQFF. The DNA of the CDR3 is TGTGCCACCAGTGACCCTGTGGGGCGGGGGGCCTACAATGAGCAGTTCTTC.

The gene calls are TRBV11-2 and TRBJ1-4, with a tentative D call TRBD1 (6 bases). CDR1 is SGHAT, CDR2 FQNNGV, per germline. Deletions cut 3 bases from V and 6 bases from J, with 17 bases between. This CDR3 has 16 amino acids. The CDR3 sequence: CASSLVVGGLDEKLFF. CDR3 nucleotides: TGTGCCAGCAGCTTGGTAGTGGGGGGCCTAGATGAAAAACTGTTTTTT. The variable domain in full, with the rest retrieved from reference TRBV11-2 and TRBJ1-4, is EAGVAQSPRYKIIEKRQSVAFWCNPISGHATLYWYQQILGQGPKLLIQFQNNGVVDDSQLPKDRFSAERLKGVDSTLKIQPAKLEDSAVYLCASSLVVGGLDEKLFFGSGTQLSVL.

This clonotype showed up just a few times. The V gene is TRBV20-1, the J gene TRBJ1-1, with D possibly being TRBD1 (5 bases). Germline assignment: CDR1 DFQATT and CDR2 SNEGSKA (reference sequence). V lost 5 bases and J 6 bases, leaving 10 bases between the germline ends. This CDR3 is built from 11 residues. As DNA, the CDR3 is TGCAGTGCTCCCACGGGGGCTGAAGCTTTCTTT. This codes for CSAPTGAEAFF.

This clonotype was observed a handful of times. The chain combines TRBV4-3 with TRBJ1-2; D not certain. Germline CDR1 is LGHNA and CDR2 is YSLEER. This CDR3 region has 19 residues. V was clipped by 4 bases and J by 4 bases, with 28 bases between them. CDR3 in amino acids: CASSLERSIGLLNSYGYTF. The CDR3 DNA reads TGCGCCAGCAGCCTAGAGAGGAGCATCGGACTACTTAATTCCTATGGCTACACCTTC.

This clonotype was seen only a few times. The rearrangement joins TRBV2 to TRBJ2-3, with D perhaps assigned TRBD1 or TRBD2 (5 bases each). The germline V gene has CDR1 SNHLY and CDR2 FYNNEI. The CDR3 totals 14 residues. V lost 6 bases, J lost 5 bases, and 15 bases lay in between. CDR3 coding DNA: TGTGCCAGCAGGGCCTCCGGGGCTGTAGATACGCAGTATTTT. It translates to CASRASGAVDTQYF. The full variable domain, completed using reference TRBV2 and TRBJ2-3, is EPEVTQTPSHQVTQMGQEVILRCVPISNHLYFYWYRQILGQKVEFLVSFYNNEISEKSEIFDDQFSVERPDGSNFTLKIRSTKLEDSAMYFCASRASGAVDTQYFGPGTRLTVL.

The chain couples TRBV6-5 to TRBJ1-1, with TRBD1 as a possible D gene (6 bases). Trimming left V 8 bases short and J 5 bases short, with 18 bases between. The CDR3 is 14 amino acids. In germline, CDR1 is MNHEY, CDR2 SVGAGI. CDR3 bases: TGTGCCAGCTTTCCCGGACAGAGAGTGACTGAAGCTTTCTTT. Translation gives CASFPGQRVTEAFF.

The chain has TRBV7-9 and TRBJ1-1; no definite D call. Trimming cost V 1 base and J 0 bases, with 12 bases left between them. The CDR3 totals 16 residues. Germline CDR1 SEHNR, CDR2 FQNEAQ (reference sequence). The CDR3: CASSLDGFVMNTEAFF. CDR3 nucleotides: TGTGCCAGCAGCTTAGACGGGTTCGTGATGAACACTGAAGCTTTCTTT.

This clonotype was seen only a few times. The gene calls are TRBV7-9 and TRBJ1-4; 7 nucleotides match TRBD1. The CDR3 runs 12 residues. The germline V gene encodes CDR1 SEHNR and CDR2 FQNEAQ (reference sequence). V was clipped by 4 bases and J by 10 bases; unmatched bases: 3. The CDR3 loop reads CASSSAGGKLFF. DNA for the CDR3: TGTGCCAGCAGCTCAGCAGGGGGAAAACTGTTTTTT.

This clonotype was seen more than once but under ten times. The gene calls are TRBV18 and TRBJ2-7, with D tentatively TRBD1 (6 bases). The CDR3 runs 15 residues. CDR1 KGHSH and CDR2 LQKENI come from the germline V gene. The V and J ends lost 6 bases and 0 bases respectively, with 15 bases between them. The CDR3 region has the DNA TGTGCCAGCTCCAAGACTGGACAGAGCTCCTACGAGCAGTACTTC. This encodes CASSKTGQSSYEQYF.

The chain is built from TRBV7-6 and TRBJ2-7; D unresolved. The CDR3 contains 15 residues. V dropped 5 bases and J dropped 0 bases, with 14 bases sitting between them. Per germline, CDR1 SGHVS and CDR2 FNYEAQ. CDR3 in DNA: TGTGCCAGCAGCCCCCGGACGGAAGTCTCCTACGAGCAGTACTTC. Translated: CASSPRTEVSYEQYF.

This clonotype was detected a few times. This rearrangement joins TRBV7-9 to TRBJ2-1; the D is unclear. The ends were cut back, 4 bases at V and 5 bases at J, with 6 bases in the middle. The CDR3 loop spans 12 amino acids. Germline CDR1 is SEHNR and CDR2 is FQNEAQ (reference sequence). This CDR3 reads CASSYYNNEQFF. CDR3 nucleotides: TGTGCCAGCAGCTACTATAACAATGAGCAGTTCTTC.

The CDR3 sequence: CASSFTAGSLILYNEQFF. CDR3 coding DNA: TGTGCCAGCAGCTTCACGGCAGGTAGCCTTATCCTCTACAATGAGCAGTTCTTC. This chain uses TRBV7-9 with TRBJ2-1; D not certain. V was pared by 3 bases and J by 3 bases, with 21 bases between. Germline V gives CDR1 SEHNR, CDR2 FQNEAQ (reference sequence). The CDR3 is made up of 18 amino acids.

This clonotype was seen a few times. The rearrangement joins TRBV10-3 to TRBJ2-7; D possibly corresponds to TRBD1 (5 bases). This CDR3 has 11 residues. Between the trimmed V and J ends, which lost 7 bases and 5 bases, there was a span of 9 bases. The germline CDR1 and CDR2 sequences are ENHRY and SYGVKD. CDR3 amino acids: CAIISGNEQYF. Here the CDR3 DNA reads TGTGCCATCATTTCAGGGAACGAGCAGTACTTC.

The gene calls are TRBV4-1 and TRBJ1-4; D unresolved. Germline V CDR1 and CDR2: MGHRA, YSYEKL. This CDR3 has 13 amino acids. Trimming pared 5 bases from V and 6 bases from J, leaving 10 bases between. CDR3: CASSGAIDEKLFF. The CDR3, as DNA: TGCGCCAGCAGCGGAGCTATAGATGAAAAACTGTTTTTT.

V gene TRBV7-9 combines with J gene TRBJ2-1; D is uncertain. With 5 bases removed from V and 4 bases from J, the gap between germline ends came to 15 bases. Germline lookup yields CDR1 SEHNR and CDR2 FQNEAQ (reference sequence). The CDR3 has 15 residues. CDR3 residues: CASSARTVPYNEQFF. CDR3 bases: TGTGCCAGCAGCGCGCGAACTGTCCCTTACAATGAGCAGTTCTTC. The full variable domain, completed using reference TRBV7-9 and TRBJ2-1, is DTGVSQNPRHKITKRGQNVTFRCDPISEHNRLYWYRQTLGQGPEFLTYFQNEAQLEKSRLLSDRFSAERPKGSFSTLEIQRTEQGDSAMYLCASSARTVPYNEQFFGPGTRLTVL.

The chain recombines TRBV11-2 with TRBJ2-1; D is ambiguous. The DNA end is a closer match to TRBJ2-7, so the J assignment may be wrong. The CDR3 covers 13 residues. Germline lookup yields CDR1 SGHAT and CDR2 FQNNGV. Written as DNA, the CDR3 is TGTGCCAGCAGCTTAGGGCCCCCCGGGGAGCAGTACTTC. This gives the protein CASSLGPPGEQYF.

Here the CDR3 reads CASREAREQYF. As DNA, the CDR3 is TGTGCCAGCAGGGAGGCACGCGAGCAGTACTTC. This chain uses TRBV7-2 with TRBJ2-7, with D perhaps matching TRBD2 (5 bases). This CDR3 comprises 11 residues. V gave up 6 bases and J gave up 6 bases, with 9 bases separating them. The germline gives CDR1 SGHTA, CDR2 FQGNSA. The full variable domain, its missing parts supplied by reference TRBV7-2 and TRBJ2-7, is GAGVSQSPSNKVTEKGKDVELRCDPISGHTALYWYRQSLGQGLEFLIYFQGNSAPDKSGLPSDRFSAERTGGSVSTLTIQRTQQEDSAVYLCASREAREQYFGPGTRLTVT.

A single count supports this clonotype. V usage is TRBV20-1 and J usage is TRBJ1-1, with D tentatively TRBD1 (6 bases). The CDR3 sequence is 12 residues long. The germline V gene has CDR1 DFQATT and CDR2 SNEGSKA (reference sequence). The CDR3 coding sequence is TGCAGCGCCCTCGAGACAGGAACTGAAGCTTTCTTT. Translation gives CSALETGTEAFF.